This passage covers 32 T cell receptor beta chains from one sample sequenced in a study of T cells in women clearing cervical HPV infection. Generated by immunoSEQ multiplex PCR, the TCRdb table keeps only in-frame clones and is missing some. This sample contains roughly 30,000 clones. Sequenced material: blood buffy coat. The receptors were gathered from a woman aged 18-70 years with a cervical HPV16 infection that either progressed to CIN3+ or cleared (not recorded which).

A remark on this clone: The sequence runs out 3 residues before the end of the CDR3; the remainder is reconstructed from the germline J gene. This chain links TRBV14 with TRBJ2-2; D call uncertain. The CDR3 covers 14 residues. V was trimmed by 3 bases and J by 5 bases, leaving 10 bases between them. In germline, CDR1 is SGHDN, CDR2 FVKESK. The CDR3 reads CASSQLARTGELFF. The CDR3 DNA, read in part, is TGTGCCAGCAGCCAGCTCGCCCGGACCGGGGAG.

Details on this clone: From the germline J gene comes the end of the CDR3, since the read stops 3 residues before it. V is TRBV30 and J is TRBJ1-5; D unresolved. Trimming cost V 4 bases and J 3 bases, with 10 bases left between them. Germline V gene lookup returns CDR1 GTSNPN and CDR2 SVGIG (reference sequence). The CDR3 sequence is 13 residues long. CDR3 DNA, as far as it was read: TGTGCCTGGACCGTTGACTACAATCAGCCC. This sequence encodes CAWTVDYNQP. The complete CDR3 protein is CAWTVDYNQPQHF. Full variable domain (missing parts from reference TRBV30 and TRBJ1-5): SQTIHQWPATLVQPVGSPLSLECTVEGTSNPNLYWYRQAAGRGLQLLFYSVGIGQISSEVPQNLSASRPQDRQFILSSKKLLLSDSGFYLCAWTVDYNQPQHFGDGTRLSIL.

About this clone: The read ends 3 residues before the CDR3 terminus; that terminus is restored from the germline J gene. This sequence joins TRBV16 and TRBJ2-1; D possibly corresponds to TRBD2 (6 bases). Between the trimmed V and J ends, which lost 4 bases and 4 bases, there was a span of 11 bases. The germline CDR1 and CDR2 sequences are KGHSY and FQNENV. This CDR3 is 14 amino acids long. The CDR3: CASSLGLGYNEQFF. The sequenced part of the CDR3 DNA is TGTGCCAGCAGCCTGGGACTCGGATACAATGAG. The variable domain in full, with the rest retrieved from reference TRBV16 and TRBJ2-1, is GEEVAQTPKHLVRGEGQKAKLYCAPIKGHSYVFWYQQVLKNEFKFLISFQNENVFDETGMPKERFSAKCLPNSPCSLEIQATKLEDSAVYFCASSLGLGYNEQFFGPGTRLTVL.

Turning to this clone: The read ends 3 residues shy of where the CDR3 ends; the end is completed using the germline J gene. The chain uses TRBV29-1 and TRBJ2-3; 9 nucleotides line up with TRBD2. CDR3 length equals 13 residues. CDR1 is SQVTM and CDR2 is ANQGSEA in the germline V gene. The CDR3 here is CSVALAGRETQYF. Partial CDR3 DNA: TGCAGCGTTGCTCTAGCGGGACGAGAGACG.

On this clone: Coverage ceases 3 residues before the CDR3 finishes, and the germline J gene fills in the end. The chain uses TRBV7-3 and TRBJ2-1, with D possibly matching TRBD2 (6 bases). The V gene lost 3 bases and the J gene lost 9 bases, with 12 bases spanning the gap. The CDR3 covers 13 residues. The germline gives CDR1 SGHTA, CDR2 FQGTGA. CDR3 DNA (partial): TGTGCCAGCAGCTTTCGACTAGAAGGTGAG. Translating it yields CASSFRLEGE. The whole CDR3 protein is CASSFRLEGEQFF.

Comment on this clone: The read stops 3 residues short of the end of the CDR3; the missing end is completed from the germline J gene. The J gene is TRBJ1-1, the V gene TRBV7-3; D not certain. Trimming cost V 2 bases and J 0 bases, with 4 bases left between them. CDR1 is SGHTA, CDR2 FQGTGA, per germline. This CDR3 contains 13 residues. The CDR3 loop is CASSLSMNTEAFF. The sequenced part of the CDR3 DNA is TGTGCCAGCAGCTTATCTATGAACACTGAA.

Comments on this clone: The DNA ends 3 residues before the CDR3 does, and the rest of the CDR3 is filled in from the germline J gene. The chain carries TRBV18 and TRBJ1-5; D call uncertain. CDR1 KGHSH and CDR2 LQKENI come from the germline V gene. The CDR3 contains 17 residues. V lost 6 bases to trimming and J lost 0 bases, with 18 bases between them. The CDR3 bases that were read are TGTGCCAGCTCGTTGGCCAGCGCTCTTTATAGCAATCAGCCC. Residues: CASSLASALYSNQP. In full, the CDR3 reads CASSLASALYSNQPQHF.

Concerning this clone: The read stops 3 residues short of the end of the CDR3; the missing end is completed from the germline J gene. The V gene is TRBV5-1, the J gene TRBJ2-3, with D possibly called TRBD1 or TRBD2 (5 bases each). CDR1 is SGHRS, CDR2 YFSETQ, per germline. The CDR3 is made up of 17 amino acids. Trimming removed 2 bases from V and 0 bases from J, with 16 bases in between. The CDR3 sequence: CASSFLRGRSSTDTQYF. Incomplete CDR3 DNA: TGCGCCAGCAGCTTCTTGAGGGGTAGGTCTAGCACAGATACG.

A word on this clone: The CDR3 extends 3 residues past the end of the read, so its final part is completed from the germline J gene. The chain employs TRBV6-2 or TRBV6-3 and TRBJ2-7; TRBD1 matches 10 bases. CDR3 length: 16 residues. V gave up 6 bases and J gave up 6 bases; unmatched junction bases: 14. In germline, CDR1 is MNHEY, CDR2 SVGEGT. The CDR3 bases that were read are TGTGCCAGCAGCCACCCTTTGGGACAGGGGAGATTCGAG. Translation gives CASSHPLGQGRFE. The entire CDR3 protein is CASSHPLGQGRFEQYF.

As concerns this clone: The read terminates 3 residues ahead of where the CDR3 ends, so the germline J gene completes it. The chain combines TRBV20-1 with TRBJ2-5, with D possibly matching TRBD2 (7 bases). The CDR3 has 14 amino acids. Between the trimmed V and J ends, which lost 6 bases and 5 bases, there was a span of 19 bases. Germline assignment: CDR1 DFQATT and CDR2 SNEGSKA (reference sequence). CDR3 sequence reads: CSARRFKGGETQYF. The DNA read from the CDR3 is TGCAGTGCAAGGAGATTTAAGGGGGGGGAGACC.

As to this clone: The sequenced fragment ends 3 residues before the CDR3 boundary, so the rest is inferred from the germline J gene. J is TRBJ1-3 and V is TRBV10-3; D gene ambiguous. The germline V gene encodes CDR1 ENHRY and CDR2 SYGVKD. Between the trimmed V and J ends, which lost 0 bases and 5 bases, there was a span of 8 bases. The CDR3 length is 14 residues. The CDR3 bases that were read are TGTGCCATCAGTGAGTCAGTCGACAGAAACACC. This gives the protein CAISESVDRNT. From start to end, the CDR3 is CAISESVDRNTIYF.

With regard to this clone: The CDR3 end falls 3 residues outside the read, so it is completed with the germline J gene. This chain joins TRBV6-2 or TRBV6-3 and TRBJ1-2, with 8 bases lining up with TRBD1. The germline gives CDR1 MNHEY, CDR2 SVGEGT. CDR3 length: 15 amino acids. V was clipped by 6 bases and J by 4 bases; unmatched bases: 10. The chain's CDR3 is CASRDRGRPSYGYTF. The part of the CDR3 DNA that was read is TGTGCCAGCAGAGACAGGGGCCGCCCAAGCTATGGC.

Points on this clone: The read is 3 residues too short to cover the CDR3 end, so that end is filled in from the germline J gene. This chain links TRBV27 with TRBJ1-1, with 7 bases matching TRBD1. The ends lost 6 bases at V and 7 bases at J; junction bases unmatched: 8. The CDR3 has 13 amino acids. CDR1 is MNHEY, CDR2 SMNVEV, per germline (reference sequence). The CDR3 sequence is CASSHDRDGEAFF. The sequenced part of the CDR3 DNA is TGTGCCAGCAGCCATGACAGGGATGGTGAA.

With respect to this clone: Read data end 3 residues before the CDR3 end; the end is taken from the germline J gene. The chain couples TRBV7-9 to TRBJ1-1, with D unclear. CDR1 and CDR2 from the germline V gene are SEHNR and FQNEAQ (reference sequence). The CDR3 spans 12 residues. CDR3 in amino acids: CASSLGPLGAFF. The covered CDR3 bases are TGTGCCAGCAGCTTAGGTCCCCTAGGA.

Concerning this clone: The read finishes 3 residues shy of the CDR3 end, and the germline J gene is used to complete it. V is TRBV20-1 and J is TRBJ1-1, with a possible D match to TRBD1 (6 bases). This CDR3 contains 14 residues. CDR1 is DFQATT, CDR2 SNEGSKA, per germline (reference sequence). Trimming took off 5 bases at V and 1 base at J, with 14 bases between the two ends. CDR3 protein: CSAFEGHRNTEAFF. The part of the CDR3 DNA that was read is TGCAGTGCTTTCGAGGGACATCGGAACACTGAA.

Comment on this clone: The read ends 3 residues before the CDR3 terminus; that terminus is restored from the germline J gene. The chain has TRBV2 and TRBJ2-6; D perhaps matches TRBD2 (5 bases). Germline V gene data show CDR1 as SNHLY and CDR2 as FYNNEI. CDR3 length: 16 amino acids. V lost 4 bases and J 0 bases, leaving 10 bases between the germline ends. The CDR3 region is CASSGTSRSGANVLTF. CDR3 DNA, as far as it was read: TGTGCCAGCAGTGGGACTTCCCGCTCTGGGGCCAACGTC.

Details on this clone: Coverage ceases 3 residues before the CDR3 finishes, and the germline J gene fills in the end. The chain recombines TRBV7-2 with TRBJ1-1, with D perhaps TRBD1 (6 bases). Per the germline V gene, CDR1 is SGHTA and CDR2 is FQGNSA. The CDR3 loop spans 14 amino acids. CDR3 DNA (partial): TGTGCCAGCAGCTTAGAGTCGGCAGGGGTAGAA. Amino acids: CASSLESAGVE. The CDR3, in full, reads CASSLESAGVEAFF.

Comments on this clone: Coverage ceases 3 residues before the CDR3 finishes, and the germline J gene fills in the end. The chain couples TRBV7-8 to TRBJ2-7; 7 bases fit TRBD1. The germline CDR1 and CDR2 sequences are SGHVS and FQNEAQ. With V trimmed by 0 bases and J by 1 base, 3 bases remained unmatched. This CDR3 is built from 15 residues. CDR3 DNA, as far as it was read: TGTGCCAGCAGCTTAGCCGGACAGGCGTCCTACGAG. Translation gives CASSLAGQASYE. The whole CDR3 protein is CASSLAGQASYEQYF.

Points on this clone: The read comes to an end 3 residues before the CDR3 does, leaving the germline J gene to fill in the end. This chain uses TRBV6-2 or TRBV6-3 with TRBJ2-7, with 10 bases aligning to TRBD2. Trimming took 8 bases from V and 1 from J; bases not matched to a gene: 8. The CDR3 spans 15 residues. Germline CDR1 reads MNHEY; CDR2 reads SVGEGT. The sequenced part of the CDR3 DNA is TGTGCCAGCTATGACCGTAGCGGGAGGTCCTACGAG. Protein sequence: CASYDRSGRSYE. The CDR3 in its entirety is CASYDRSGRSYEQYF.

Concerning this clone itself: Read coverage stops 3 residues before the CDR3 terminus; the germline J gene supplies the remainder. The chain employs TRBV20-1 and TRBJ2-5, with TRBD2 matching 8 bases. The V gene's germline CDR1 is DFQATT and CDR2 SNEGSKA (reference sequence). V lost 0 bases, J lost 2 bases, and 2 bases stayed unmatched. The CDR3 covers 14 residues. The DNA read from the CDR3 is TGCAGTGCTAGAGAACTAGCGGAACAAGAGACC. It encodes CSARELAEQET. The full CDR3 protein reads CSARELAEQETQYF.

The CDR3 region is CASSFQGARNTIYF. The covered CDR3 bases are TGTGCCAGCAGCTTCCAGGGGGCTAGGAACACC. The rearrangement uses TRBV11-2 and TRBJ1-3, with TRBD1 matching 8 bases. The read ends 3 residues shy of where the CDR3 ends; the end is completed using the germline J gene. V trimming: 3 bases; J trimming: 7 bases; junction bases outside the gene matches: 5. Germline CDR1 reads SGHAT; CDR2 reads FQNNGV. This CDR3 has 14 residues.

In the case of this clone: The CDR3 goes on 3 residues after the read ends, and that part is filled in from the germline J gene. This chain uses TRBV7-9 with TRBJ1-6; D uncertain. V was pared by 3 bases and J by 4 bases, with 10 bases between. Germline V gives CDR1 SEHNR, CDR2 FQNEAQ (reference sequence). The CDR3 spans 15 residues. CDR3 DNA (partial): TGTGCCAGCAGCTTCCTTACAGAGTATAATTCACCC. Its translation: CASSFLTEYNSP. The whole CDR3 sequence reads CASSFLTEYNSPLHF.

On this clone itself: The read gets to within 3 residues of the CDR3 end, and the germline J gene fills in the rest. The chain is built from TRBV7-2 and TRBJ2-3; D is undetermined. This CDR3 contains 14 residues. Deletions cut 1 base from V and 2 bases from J, with 7 bases between. CDR1 is SGHTA and CDR2 is FQGNSA in the germline V gene. CDR3 sequence reads: CASSLVPVTDTQYF. CDR3 bases read: TGTGCCAGCAGCTTAGTCCCGGTCACAGATACG.

Worth noting for this clone: The read terminates 3 residues ahead of where the CDR3 ends, so the germline J gene completes it. The chain combines TRBV7-8 with TRBJ1-5; 11 nucleotides match TRBD1. The CDR3 length is 18 residues. V was clipped by 4 bases and J by 1 base; unmatched bases: 9. Germline lookup yields CDR1 SGHVS and CDR2 FQNEAQ. The part of the CDR3 DNA that was read is TGTGCCAGCAGCTCGATCCGCCGGGACAGGGGGAGCAATCAGCCC. Its translation: CASSSIRRDRGSNQP. The CDR3 as a whole reads CASSSIRRDRGSNQPQHF.

A remark on this clone: The CDR3 end lies 3 residues beyond the end of the read and is filled in from the germline J gene. This chain uses TRBV20-1 with TRBJ1-1, with 7 bases matching TRBD1. Germline V gives CDR1 DFQATT, CDR2 SNEGSKA (reference sequence). V trimming: 3 bases; J trimming: 2 bases; junction bases outside the gene matches: 6. There are 14 residues in the CDR3. Here the CDR3 reads CSARDRRFNTEAFF. The covered CDR3 bases are TGCAGTGCTAGGGACAGGCGATTTAACACTGAA.

In regard to this clone: The read falls 3 residues short of the CDR3 end, and the missing part is taken from the germline J gene. This chain uses TRBV7-9 with TRBJ2-7; D is perhaps TRBD1 (6 bases). V lost 2 bases, J lost 5 bases, and 10 bases lay in between. The CDR3 consists of 13 residues. Germline V CDR1 and CDR2: SEHNR, FQNEAQ (reference sequence). The sequenced part of the CDR3 DNA is TGTGCCAGCAGCTTAAACAGGGACGACGAG. It codes for CASSLNRDDE. The full CDR3 is CASSLNRDDEQYF.

On this clone itself: One junction end does not reproduce the germline sequence, and a read error may be involved. The read terminates 3 residues ahead of where the CDR3 ends, so the germline J gene completes it. Other DNA variants within this sample encode the same CDR3. This chain joins TRBV5-1 and TRBJ1-3, with 7 positions matching TRBD1. CDR3 length: 16 residues. Germline values: CDR1 SGHRS, CDR2 YFSETQ. The DNA read from the CDR3 is TGCGCCAGCAGCTTGTCAGGGGGAATCTCTGGAAACACG. It codes for CASSLSGGISGNT. The whole CDR3 sequence reads CASSLSGGISGNTIYF.

With regard to this clone: The sequence runs out 3 residues before the end of the CDR3; the remainder is reconstructed from the germline J gene. The chain employs TRBV7-6 and TRBJ1-1; a possible D gene is TRBD1 (6 bases). The CDR3 sequence is 13 residues long. Germline CDR1 reads SGHVS; CDR2 reads FNYEAQ. The covered CDR3 bases are TGTGCCAGCAGCGGGGAAGGGGCAGGGGCA. This sequence encodes CASSGEGAGA. The entire CDR3 sequence reads CASSGEGAGAAFF. Full variable domain (missing parts from reference TRBV7-6 and TRBJ1-1): GAGVSQSPRYKVTKRGQDVALRCDPISGHVSLYWYRQALGQGPEFLTYFNYEAQQDKSGLPNDRFSAERPEGSISTLTIQRTEQRDSAMYRCASSGEGAGAAFFGQGTRLTVV.

As regards this clone: The read ends 3 residues shy of where the CDR3 ends; the end is completed using the germline J gene. V is TRBV12-3 or TRBV12-4 and J is TRBJ1-4, with 7 bases matching TRBD1. This CDR3 comprises 12 residues. Germline trimming cut 8 bases from V and 7 bases from J; bases unmatched to any gene: 4. CDR3 in amino acids: CASARTGEKLFF. Partial CDR3 DNA: TGTGCCAGCGCACGGACAGGTGAAAAA.

As to this clone: One end of the junction fails to match germline, which may point to a read error. The read stops 3 residues short of the end of the CDR3; the missing end is completed from the germline J gene. The rearrangement uses TRBV29-1 and TRBJ2-7; D not certain. Germline V gene sequence: CDR1 SQVTM, CDR2 ANQGSEA. There are 14 residues in the CDR3. The CDR3 here is CSASRLVSSSEQYF. The CDR3 bases that were read are TGCAGCGCCTCGAGACTGGTGTCTTCCTCCGAG.

A note on this clone: Read coverage stops 3 residues before the CDR3 terminus; the germline J gene supplies the remainder. V gene TRBV4-2 combines with J gene TRBJ1-1; 10 bases align to TRBD1. Germline V gene lookup returns CDR1 LGHNA and CDR2 YNFKEQ. V shed 0 bases and J 1 base; nucleotides not matched to a gene: 14. The CDR3 runs 20 residues. The sequenced CDR3 bases are TGTGCCAGCAGCCAAGACCCGGGACAGGGGACTCGCGGGGGGAACACTGAA. Translating it yields CASSQDPGQGTRGGNTE. The full CDR3 is CASSQDPGQGTRGGNTEAFF.

As regards this clone: The missing CDR3 end, 3 residues past where the read stops, is filled in from the germline J gene. The rearrangement uses TRBV6-2 or TRBV6-3 and TRBJ2-3; D may be TRBD2 (6 bases). Trimming took off 8 bases at V and 2 bases at J, with 11 bases between the two ends. Germline V gives CDR1 MNHEY, CDR2 SVGEGT. The CDR3 is 13 residues long. CDR3 region: CASCWTNTDTQYF. The sequenced part of the CDR3 DNA is TGTGCCAGCTGCTGGACTAACACAGATACG.